The TCR beta chain under discussion was sequenced for a study of blood T cell repertoires in COVID-19. Study details: Acute and convalescent COVID-19 specimens originated in the United States, Italy and Spain.

Generated by immunoSEQ multiplex PCR, the TCRdb table keeps only in-frame clones and is missing some. Among some 200,000 clones listed, roughly 90% were seen once. The V gene's germline CDR1 is SGHRS and CDR2 YFSETQ. V lost 0 bases and J 6 bases, leaving 16 bases between the germline ends. The CDR3 spans 16 residues. V usage is TRBV5-1 and J usage is TRBJ1-5, with D tentatively TRBD1 (5 bases). This receptor was identified in a woman aged 30 to 39 who had recovered from COVID-19. The sequenced sample consisted of PBMCs or T cells enriched from blood (not recorded which). The CDR3 sequence: CASSLALGGIPQPQHF. The CDR3 DNA reads as TGCGCCAGCAGCTTGGCCTTGGGGGGAATCCCTCAGCCCCAGCATTTT.